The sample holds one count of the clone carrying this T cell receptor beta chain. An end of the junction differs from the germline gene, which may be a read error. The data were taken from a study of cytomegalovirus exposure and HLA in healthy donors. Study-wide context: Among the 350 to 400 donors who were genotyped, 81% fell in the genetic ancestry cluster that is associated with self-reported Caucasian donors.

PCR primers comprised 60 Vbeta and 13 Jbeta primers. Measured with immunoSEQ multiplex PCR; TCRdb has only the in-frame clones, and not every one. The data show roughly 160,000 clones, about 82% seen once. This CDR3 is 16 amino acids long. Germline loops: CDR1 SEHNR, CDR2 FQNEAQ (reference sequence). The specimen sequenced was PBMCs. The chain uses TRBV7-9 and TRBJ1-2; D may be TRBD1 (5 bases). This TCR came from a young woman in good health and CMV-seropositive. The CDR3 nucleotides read TGTTCCAGCAGCCTCGCCCAGGGATCCCTGTCCTATGGCTACACCTTC. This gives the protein CSSSLAQGSLSYGYTF.